This T cell receptor beta chain is drawn from a study of T cells in localized non-small cell lung cancer. TCRdb keeps only in-frame clones here, not all; method: immunoSEQ multiplex PCR. The table lists around 26,000 clones, around 90% of them singletons, with about 1% in the top ten. In the case of this clone: The antigen is unknown.

Study conclusions and caveats: Sequence data derive from only one tumor region, so heterogeneity remains possible.

Per germline, CDR1 MNHNS and CDR2 SASEGT. This CDR3 region has 19 residues. V shed 4 bases and J 0 bases; nucleotides not matched to a gene: 11. The clonotype originates from a woman aged 40-69 years with stage I lung adenocarcinoma. The chain links TRBV6-1 to TRBJ2-4; 11 nucleotides match TRBD1. Sequences were derived from peripheral blood, sampled before any cancer treatment. CDR3 protein: CASSARGTGGDLAKNIQYF. The CDR3 DNA reads TGTGCCAGCAGTGCTAGGGGGACAGGGGGTGATCTAGCCAAAAACATTCAGTACTTC.